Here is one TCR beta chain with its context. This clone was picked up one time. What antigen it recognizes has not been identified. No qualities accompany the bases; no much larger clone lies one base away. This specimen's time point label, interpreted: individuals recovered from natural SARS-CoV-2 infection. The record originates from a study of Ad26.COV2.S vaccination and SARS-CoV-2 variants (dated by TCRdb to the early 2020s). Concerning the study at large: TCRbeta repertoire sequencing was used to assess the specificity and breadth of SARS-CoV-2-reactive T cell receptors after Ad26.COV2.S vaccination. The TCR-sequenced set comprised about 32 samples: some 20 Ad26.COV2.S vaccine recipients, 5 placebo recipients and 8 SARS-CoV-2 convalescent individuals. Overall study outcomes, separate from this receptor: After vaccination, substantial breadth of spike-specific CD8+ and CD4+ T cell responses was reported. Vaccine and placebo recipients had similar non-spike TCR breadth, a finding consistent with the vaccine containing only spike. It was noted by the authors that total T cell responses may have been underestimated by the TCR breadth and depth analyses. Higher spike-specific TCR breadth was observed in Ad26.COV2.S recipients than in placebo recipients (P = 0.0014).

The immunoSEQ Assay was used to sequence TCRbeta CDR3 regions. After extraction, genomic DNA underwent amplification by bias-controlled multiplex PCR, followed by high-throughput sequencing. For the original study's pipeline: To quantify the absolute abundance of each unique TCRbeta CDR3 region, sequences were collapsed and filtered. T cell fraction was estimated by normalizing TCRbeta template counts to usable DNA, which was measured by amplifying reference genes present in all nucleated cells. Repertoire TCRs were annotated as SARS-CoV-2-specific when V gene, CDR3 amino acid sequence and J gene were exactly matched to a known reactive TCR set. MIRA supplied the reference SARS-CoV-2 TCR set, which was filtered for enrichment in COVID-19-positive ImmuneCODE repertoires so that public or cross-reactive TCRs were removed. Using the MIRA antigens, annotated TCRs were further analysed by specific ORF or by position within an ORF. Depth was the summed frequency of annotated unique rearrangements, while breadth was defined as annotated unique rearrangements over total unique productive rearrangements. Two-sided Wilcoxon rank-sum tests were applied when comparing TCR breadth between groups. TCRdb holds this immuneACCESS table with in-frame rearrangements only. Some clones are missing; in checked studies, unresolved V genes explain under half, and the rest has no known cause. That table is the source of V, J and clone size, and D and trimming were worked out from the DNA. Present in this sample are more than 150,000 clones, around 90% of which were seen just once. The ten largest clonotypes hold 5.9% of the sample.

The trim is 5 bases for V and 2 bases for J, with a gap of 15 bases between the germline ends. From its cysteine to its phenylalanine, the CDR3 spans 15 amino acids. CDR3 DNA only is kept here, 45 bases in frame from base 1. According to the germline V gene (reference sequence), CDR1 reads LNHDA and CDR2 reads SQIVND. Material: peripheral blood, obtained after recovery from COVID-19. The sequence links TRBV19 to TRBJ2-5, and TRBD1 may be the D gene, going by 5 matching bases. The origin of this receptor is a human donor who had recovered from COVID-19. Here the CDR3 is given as CASSPGIGSQETQYF. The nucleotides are TGTGCCAGTAGTCCAGGGATCGGCAGTCAAGAGACCCAGTACTTC.